These 21 T cell receptor beta chains were sequenced from one sample in a study of blood T cell repertoires in COVID-19. Repertoires were generated with immunoSEQ multiplex PCR, while TCRdb's copy carries only in-frame clones and drops some. The repertoire has about 120,000 clones, approximately 80% of them found once; the top ten carry 7.5%. Sequencing was carried out using peripheral blood. Every receptor here comes from a man aged 65-85 years with active or convalescent COVID-19.

The CDR3 DNA reads TGTGCCAGCAGCTTAAATACAGTCTCTGGGGCCAACGTCCTGACTTTC. Translating it yields CASSLNTVSGANVLTF. The rearrangement uses TRBV7-3 and TRBJ2-6; no clear D gene. Germline CDR1 and CDR2: SGHTA and FQGTGA. CDR3 length: 16 amino acids. V lost 1 base, J lost 0 bases, and 7 bases lay in between.

The V call is TRBV30, the J call TRBJ1-5; D remains ambiguous. There are 13 residues in the CDR3. V was cut by 4 bases and J by 4 bases, with 11 bases left in between. The V gene's germline CDR1 is GTSNPN and CDR2 SVGIG (reference sequence). The CDR3 DNA follows: TGTGCCTGGAAGGGCGGAGGTAATCAGCCCCAGCATTTT. Protein sequence: CAWKGGGNQPQHF.

The rearrangement uses TRBV28 and TRBJ1-6; possible D gene TRBD1, 5 bases. Deletions cut 3 bases from V and 5 bases from J, with 17 bases between. The CDR3 is made up of 17 amino acids. Germline V gives CDR1 MDHEN, CDR2 SYDVKM. This CDR3 reads CASSFPTPGLDNSPLHF. CDR3 nucleotide sequence: TGTGCCAGCAGTTTTCCAACCCCGGGACTGGATAATTCACCCCTCCACTTT.

This chain links TRBV11-2 with TRBJ2-1, with a tentative D call TRBD1 (6 bases). The CDR3 is 13 residues long. Germline V gene lookup returns CDR1 SGHAT and CDR2 FQNNGV. Trimming pared 3 bases from V and 4 bases from J, leaving 7 bases between. As DNA, the CDR3 is TGTGCCAGCAGCTTCAGGGGTTACAATGAGCAGTTCTTC. Its protein is CASSFRGYNEQFF. The variable domain in full, completed from reference TRBV11-2 and TRBJ2-1, reads EAGVAQSPRYKIIEKRQSVAFWCNPISGHATLYWYQQILGQGPKLLIQFQNNGVVDDSQLPKDRFSAERLKGVDSTLKIQPAKLEDSAVYLCASSFRGYNEQFFGPGTRLTVL.

A note on this clone: In the same sample, other DNA sequences code for this CDR3. The rearrangement links TRBV20-1 to TRBJ1-5, with 7 bases matching TRBD1. This CDR3 is 13 amino acids long. V shed 6 bases, J shed 3 bases, and the junction held 5 bases outside the gene matches. Germline V gene data show CDR1 as DFQATT and CDR2 as SNEGSKA (reference sequence). The CDR3 DNA is TGCAGTGCCAGTCAGGGGGTCAATCAGCCCCAGCATTTT. Its protein product is CSASQGVNQPQHF.

This chain uses TRBV9 with TRBJ2-3, with 7 bases aligning to TRBD2. From germline, CDR1 is SGDLS and CDR2 YYNGEE. The trim removed 0 bases at V and 4 bases at J, leaving 14 bases unmatched. CDR3 length: 18 amino acids. Here the CDR3 reads CASSVEVRSSGGADTQYF. DNA of the CDR3: TGTGCCAGCAGCGTAGAGGTCCGGTCTAGCGGAGGGGCAGATACGCAGTATTTT.

This clone was seen a single time. The chain links TRBV11-2 to TRBJ2-5, with 7 bases lining up with TRBD2. Germline CDR1 SGHAT, CDR2 FQNNGV. The CDR3 is 14 residues long. V gave up 5 bases and J gave up 5 bases; unmatched junction bases: 8. In nucleotides, the CDR3 is TGTGCCAGCAGCCGACGGGGGGTAGGGGAGACCCAGTACTTC. Residues: CASSRRGVGETQYF. Variable domain in full (rest from reference TRBV11-2 and TRBJ2-5): EAGVAQSPRYKIIEKRQSVAFWCNPISGHATLYWYQQILGQGPKLLIQFQNNGVVDDSQLPKDRFSAERLKGVDSTLKIQPAKLEDSAVYLCASSRRGVGETQYFGPGTRLLVL.

The rearrangement links TRBV6-4 to TRBJ1-4; D is perhaps TRBD1 (6 bases). With 0 bases removed from V and 6 bases from J, the gap between germline ends came to 8 bases. CDR3 length: 14 amino acids. Germline V CDR1 and CDR2: MRHNA, SNTAGT. CDR3 region: CASSDSRQDEKLFF. CDR3 coding DNA: TGTGCCAGCAGTGACTCACGACAGGATGAAAAACTGTTTTTT.

The V gene is TRBV15, the J gene TRBJ1-5; D is possibly TRBD1 (6 bases). The CDR3 extends over 14 amino acids. Germline V gives CDR1 LNHNV, CDR2 YYDKDF (reference sequence). Between the trimmed V and J ends, which lost 1 base and 5 bases, there was a span of 9 bases. CDR3 in amino acids: CATSRAGGDQPQHF. As DNA, the CDR3 is TGTGCCACCAGCAGAGCTGGGGGCGATCAGCCCCAGCATTTT.

The chain links TRBV20-1 to TRBJ2-5; D is undetermined. CDR3 size: 9 residues. CDR1 and CDR2 from the germline V gene are DFQATT and SNEGSKA (reference sequence). DNA for the CDR3: TGCAGCTTCCAAGAGACCCAGTACTTC. It yields the protein CSFQETQYF.

This chain connects TRBV7-3 to TRBJ2-2, with D uncertain. Germline CDR1 SGHTA, CDR2 FQGTGA. The CDR3 extends over 12 amino acids. V gave up 4 bases and J gave up 3 bases, with 3 bases separating them. The CDR3 sequence is CASSSDTGELFF. CDR3 nucleotides: TGTGCCAGCAGCTCCGACACCGGGGAGCTGTTTTTT.

This clone was recorded only once. This chain uses TRBV4-3 with TRBJ1-2; 8 positions match TRBD1. CDR3 length: 17 amino acids. With 2 bases clipped from V and 4 bases from J, the junction kept 12 bases outside the gene matches. Germline V gene sequence: CDR1 LGHNA, CDR2 YSLEER. CDR3: CASSQTRQGPELYGYTF. The CDR3 nucleotides are TGCGCCAGCAGCCAAACCAGACAGGGGCCCGAACTCTATGGCTACACCTTC.

This clone was counted between two and nine times. CDR3 DNA: TGTGCCAGCAGTTGGCGGACAGGGGAAGATACGCAGTATTTT. It yields the protein CASSWRTGEDTQYF. The V gene is TRBV6-6, the J gene TRBJ2-3, with 9 bases lining up with TRBD1. Per the germline V gene, CDR1 is MNHNY and CDR2 is SVGAGI (reference sequence). The V gene end was trimmed by 4 bases and the J gene end by 5 bases; junction bases not matched to a gene: 4. The CDR3 consists of 14 residues.

The V call is TRBV5-1, the J call TRBJ1-1; 8 nucleotides agree with TRBD1. The CDR3 runs 14 residues. Germline CDR1 reads SGHRS; CDR2 reads YFSETQ. After removal of 4 bases from V and 7 bases from J, the junction contained 9 bases not matched to a gene. CDR3 residues: CASSDTGGSHEAFF. CDR3 in DNA: TGCGCCAGCAGCGATACAGGGGGATCTCATGAAGCTTTCTTT.

V usage is TRBV11-3 and J usage is TRBJ1-1; D is undetermined. With 8 bases removed from V and 9 bases from J, the gap between germline ends came to 13 bases. Germline V gene sequence: CDR1 SGHNT, CDR2 YENEEA. This CDR3 is 11 amino acids long. CDR3 coding DNA: TGTGCCAGCGAGACAAGGGAGAAAGCTTTCTTT. The encoded protein is CASETREKAFF.

The chain links TRBV3-1 (or the pseudogene TRBV3-2) to TRBJ1-2, with a possible D match to TRBD1 (5 bases). Trimming pared 2 bases from V and 4 bases from J, leaving 8 bases between. Germline CDR1 reads LGHDT; CDR2 reads YNNKEL (reference sequence). The CDR3 is 13 amino acids. The CDR3 loop is CASSQQGIYGYTF. The CDR3 bases are TGTGCCAGCAGCCAACAGGGTATCTATGGCTACACCTTC.

In the case of this clone: The junction departs from germline at one end; a sequencing error may be responsible. The J gene is TRBJ2-3, the V gene TRBV3-1 (or the pseudogene TRBV3-2); 7 bases fit TRBD1. The CDR3 has 15 amino acids. The V gene's germline CDR1 is LGHDT and CDR2 YNNKEL (reference sequence). The DNA of the CDR3 is TGTGCCAGCAGCGATGACAGGGCCCGTACAGGTACGCAGTATTTT. It translates to CASSDDRARTGTQYF.

Only one count was recorded for this clone. This chain uses TRBV7-3 with TRBJ2-3; TRBD1 agrees at 10 bases. This CDR3 is built from 16 residues. The V segment lost 5 bases and the J segment 4 bases; nucleotides outside the gene matches: 9. Germline V lookup: CDR1 SGHTA, CDR2 FQGTGA. DNA of the CDR3: TGTGCCAGCAGCGCAGGACAGGGGGGGCGCGCAGATACGCAGTATTTT. Encoded protein: CASSAGQGGRADTQYF. The variable domain in full, with the rest retrieved from reference TRBV7-3 and TRBJ2-3, is GAGVSQTPSNKVTEKGKYVELRCDPISGHTALYWYRQSLGQGPEFLIYFQGTGAADDSGLPNDRFFAVRPEGSVSTLKIQRTERGDSAVYLCASSAGQGGRADTQYFGPGTRLTVL.

This clone was picked up one time. V usage is TRBV5-1 and J usage is TRBJ1-1; D gene uncertain. The ends were cut back, 1 base at V and 3 bases at J, with 10 bases in the middle. The CDR3 extends over 14 amino acids. Germline V gene data show CDR1 as SGHRS and CDR2 as YFSETQ. CDR3 in DNA: TGCGCCAGCAGCTTGTTGGAGGCAGACACTGAAGCTTTCTTT. The encoded protein is CASSLLEADTEAFF.

This clone appeared a single time. This chain uses TRBV5-6 with TRBJ2-1; tentatively, D is TRBD1 (6 bases). V was cut by 2 bases and J by 0 bases, with 12 bases left in between. Germline V gene sequence: CDR1 SGHDT, CDR2 YYEEEE. The CDR3 extends over 16 amino acids. CDR3 loop: CASSFGTGSSYNEQFF. Written as DNA, the CDR3 is TGTGCCAGCAGCTTTGGAACAGGGAGCTCCTACAATGAGCAGTTCTTC.

The chain joins TRBV7-8 to TRBJ2-6; D perhaps matches TRBD1 (6 bases). V lost 4 bases and J 4 bases, leaving 14 bases between the germline ends. The CDR3 has 16 amino acids. Germline V gene data show CDR1 as SGHVS and CDR2 as FQNEAQ. The chain's CDR3 is CASSSGQTSGANVLTF. The CDR3 coding sequence is TGTGCCAGCAGCTCTGGACAGACCTCCGGGGCCAACGTCCTGACTTTC.